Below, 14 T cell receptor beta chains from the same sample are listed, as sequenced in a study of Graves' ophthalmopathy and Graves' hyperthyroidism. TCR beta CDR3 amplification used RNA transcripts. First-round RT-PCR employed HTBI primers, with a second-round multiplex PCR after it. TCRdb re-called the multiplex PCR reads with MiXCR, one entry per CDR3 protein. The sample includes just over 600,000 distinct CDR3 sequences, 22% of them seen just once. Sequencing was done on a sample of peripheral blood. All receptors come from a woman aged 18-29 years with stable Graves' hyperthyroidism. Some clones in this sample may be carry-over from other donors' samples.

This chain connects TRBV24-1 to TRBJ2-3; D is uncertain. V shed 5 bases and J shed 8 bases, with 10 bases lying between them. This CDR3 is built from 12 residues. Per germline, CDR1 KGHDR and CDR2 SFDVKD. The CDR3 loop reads CATSGESSTQYF. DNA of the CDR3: TGTGCCACCAGTGGAGAGTCTTCTACGCAGTATTTT.

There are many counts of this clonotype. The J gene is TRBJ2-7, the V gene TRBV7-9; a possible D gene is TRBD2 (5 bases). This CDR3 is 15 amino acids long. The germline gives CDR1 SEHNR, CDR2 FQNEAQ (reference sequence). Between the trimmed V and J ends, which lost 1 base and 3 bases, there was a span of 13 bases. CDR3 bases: TGTGCCAGCAGCTTAGAGGGAGTGGGTCGCTACGAGCAGTACTTC. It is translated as CASSLEGVGRYEQYF.

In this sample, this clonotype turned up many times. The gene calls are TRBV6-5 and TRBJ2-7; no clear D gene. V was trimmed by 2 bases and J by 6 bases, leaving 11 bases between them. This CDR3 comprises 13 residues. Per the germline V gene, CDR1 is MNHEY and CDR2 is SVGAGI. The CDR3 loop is CASSYRDGTEQYF. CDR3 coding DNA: TGTGCCAGCAGTTACAGGGATGGCACCGAGCAGTACTTC.

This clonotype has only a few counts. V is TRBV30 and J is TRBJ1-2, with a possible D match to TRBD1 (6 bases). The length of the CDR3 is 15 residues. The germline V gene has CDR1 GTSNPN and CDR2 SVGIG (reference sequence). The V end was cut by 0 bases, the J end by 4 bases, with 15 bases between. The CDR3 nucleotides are TGTGCCTGGAGTGTACTACAGGGCAGCGGCTATGGCTACACCTTC. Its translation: CAWSVLQGSGYGYTF.

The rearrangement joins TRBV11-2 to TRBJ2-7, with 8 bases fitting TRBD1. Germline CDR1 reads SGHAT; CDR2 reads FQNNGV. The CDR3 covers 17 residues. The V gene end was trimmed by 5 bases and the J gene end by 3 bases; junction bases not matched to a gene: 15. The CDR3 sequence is CASSPKGRGQPIYEQYF. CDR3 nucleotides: TGTGCCAGCAGCCCAAAGGGCAGGGGGCAGCCCATCTACGAGCAGTACTTC.

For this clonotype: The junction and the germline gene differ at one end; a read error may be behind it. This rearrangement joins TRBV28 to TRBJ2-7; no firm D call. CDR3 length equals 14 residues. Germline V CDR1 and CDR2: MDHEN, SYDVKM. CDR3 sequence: CASRLGITSYEQYF. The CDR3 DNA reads TGTGCCAGCCGTTTAGGGATAACCTCCTACGAGCAGTACTTC.

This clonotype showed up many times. The CDR3 here is CATAQRGAHQPQHF. The CDR3 coding sequence is TGTGCCACCGCTCAGCGGGGCGCTCATCAGCCCCAGCATTTT. The chain joins TRBV27 to TRBJ1-5; weak D call: TRBD1 (5 bases). V gave up 10 bases and J gave up 5 bases, with 18 bases separating them. CDR1 and CDR2 from the germline V gene are MNHEY and SMNVEV (reference sequence). The CDR3 runs 14 residues.

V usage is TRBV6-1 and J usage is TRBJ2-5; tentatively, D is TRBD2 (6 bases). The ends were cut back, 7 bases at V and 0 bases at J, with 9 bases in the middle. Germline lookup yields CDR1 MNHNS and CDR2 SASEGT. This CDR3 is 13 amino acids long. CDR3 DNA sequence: TGTGCCAGCAACCGGGGGTACCAAGAGACCCAGTACTTC. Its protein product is CASNRGYQETQYF.

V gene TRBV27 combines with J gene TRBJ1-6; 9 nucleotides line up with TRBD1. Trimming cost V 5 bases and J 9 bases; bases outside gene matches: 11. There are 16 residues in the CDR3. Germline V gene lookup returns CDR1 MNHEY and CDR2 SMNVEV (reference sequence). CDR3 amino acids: CASSPQTGGIVSPLHF. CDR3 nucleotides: TGTGCCAGCAGTCCCCAGACAGGGGGAATCGTTTCACCCCTCCACTTT.

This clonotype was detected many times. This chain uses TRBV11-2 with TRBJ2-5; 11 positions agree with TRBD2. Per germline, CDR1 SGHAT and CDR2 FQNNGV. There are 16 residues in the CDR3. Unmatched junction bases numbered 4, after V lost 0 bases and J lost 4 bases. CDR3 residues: CASSLDLAGGGETQYF. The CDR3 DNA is TGTGCCAGCAGCTTAGATCTAGCGGGGGGAGGAGAGACCCAGTACTTC.

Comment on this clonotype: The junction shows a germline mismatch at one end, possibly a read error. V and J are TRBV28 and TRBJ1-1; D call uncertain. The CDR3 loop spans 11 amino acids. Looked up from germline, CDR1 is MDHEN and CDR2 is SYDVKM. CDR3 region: CASSSTTEACF. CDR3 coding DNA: TGTGCCAGCAGTTCCACCACTGAAGCTTGCTTT.

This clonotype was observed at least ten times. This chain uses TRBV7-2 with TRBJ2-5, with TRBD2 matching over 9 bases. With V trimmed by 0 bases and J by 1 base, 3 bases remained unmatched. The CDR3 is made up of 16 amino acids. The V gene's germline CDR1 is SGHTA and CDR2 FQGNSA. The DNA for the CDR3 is TGTGCCAGCAGCTTAGCCCTAGCGGGATCCCAAGAGACCCAGTACTTC. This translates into CASSLALAGSQETQYF.

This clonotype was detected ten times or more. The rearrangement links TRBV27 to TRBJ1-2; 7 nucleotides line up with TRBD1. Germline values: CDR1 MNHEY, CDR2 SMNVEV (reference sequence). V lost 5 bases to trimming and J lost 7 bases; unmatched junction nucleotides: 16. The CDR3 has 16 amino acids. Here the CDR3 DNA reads TGTGCCAGCAGTCCAACCCGCCCCGGGACAGCTCGTGGCTACACCTTC. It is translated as CASSPTRPGTARGYTF.

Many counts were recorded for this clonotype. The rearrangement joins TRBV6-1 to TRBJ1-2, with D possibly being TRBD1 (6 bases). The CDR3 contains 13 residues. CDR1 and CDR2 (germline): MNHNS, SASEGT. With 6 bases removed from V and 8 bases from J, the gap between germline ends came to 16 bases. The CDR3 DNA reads TGTGCCAGCAGGGCTAATACAGGGCACGGCTACACCTTC. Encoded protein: CASRANTGHGYTF.